This TCR beta chain comes out of a study of blood T cell repertoires in COVID-19. At the level of the study: Samples of COVID-19 (acute and convalescent) were obtained from the United States, Italy and Spain. The analysed material was cDNA or gDNA that came from T cells, B-cell-depleted T cells, or PBMCs.

The germline V gene encodes CDR1 WSHSY and CDR2 SAAADI. The trim removed 5 bases at V and 8 bases at J, leaving 4 bases unmatched. The CDR3 contains 13 residues. Assay: immunoSEQ multiplex PCR; the TCRdb copy retains only in-frame clones and omits some. Of 25,000 to 35,000 clones in the sample, 88% are singletons; the top ten hold less than 30%. The receptor's source is a human donor in a cohort sampled during active COVID-19. The sequenced sample was peripheral blood. The chain is built from TRBV10-2 and TRBJ1-4, with 8 bases lining up with TRBD1. The CDR3 nucleotides are TGCGCCAGCAGTCAGGGGGCGCGGGAAAAACTGTTTTTT. Encoded protein: CASSQGAREKLFF.